This is a list of T cell receptor beta chains from one sample in a study of CD8 T cells in Susac syndrome. TCRdb re-analysed the immunoSEQ multiplex PCR reads in MiXCR, keeping a single row per CDR3 protein. The data contain about 240,000 distinct CDR3 sequences, about 96% of them singletons. Input material: CD4+ T cells from PBMCs. These receptors were collected from a human donor with Susac syndrome. CDR3s include the opening cysteine and the closing phenylalanine or tryptophan. Each record gives: clone size, V gene, J gene, D gene, CDR3 protein, CDR3 DNA. The D gene is left open where the match is weak. Clone size appears in some rows only: once, few, many, or a class for an expanded clone.

-,TRBV20-1,TRBJ2-5,TRBD2,CSASSSSGSQETQYF,TGCAGTGCTAGTAGTTCTAGCGGGAGCCAAGAGACCCAGTACTTC
-,TRBV30,TRBJ2-2,-,CAWTPFSGELFF,TGTGCCTGGACCCCTTTCTCCGGGGAGCTGTTTTTT
-,TRBV4-2,TRBJ1-1,-,CASSPPGVRRDTEAFF,TGTGCCAGCAGCCCGCCGGGGGTGAGAAGAGACACTGAAGCTTTCTTT
few,TRBV6-5,TRBJ2-7,TRBD2,CASSRLAGVNEQYF,TGTGCCAGCAGTCGACTAGCGGGAGTAAATGAGCAGTACTTC
once,TRBV30,TRBJ1-1,-,CAWTRDPDKPEAFF,TGTGCCTGGACCCGCGACCCGGACAAGCCCGAAGCTTTCTTT
-,TRBV29-1,TRBJ2-7,TRBD1,CSVRTGNYEQYF,TGCAGCGTGCGGACAGGCAACTACGAGCAGTACTTC
few,TRBV19,TRBJ2-1,-,CASSHYNEQFF,TGTGCCAGTAGCCACTACAATGAGCAGTTCTTC
once,TRBV11-1,TRBJ2-7,-,CASSFEGPTYEQYF,TGTGCCAGCAGCTTTGAGGGCCCTACCTACGAGCAGTACTTC
once,TRBV7-9,TRBJ2-1,-,CASSYGQYNEQFF,TGTGCCAGCAGCTACGGACAGTACAATGAGCAGTTCTTC
-,TRBV28,TRBJ2-7,-,CASSPPPSYEQYF,TGTGCCAGCAGTCCCCCCCCATCCTACGAGCAGTACTTC
once,TRBV29-1,TRBJ2-7,TRBD2,CSVIAGQTYEQYF,TGCAGCGTTATAGCGGGACAAACCTACGAGCAGTACTTC
-,TRBV15,TRBJ2-1,-,CATRGSGHNEQFF,TGTGCCACCAGGGGATCTGGGCACAATGAGCAGTTCTTC
once,TRBV18,TRBJ2-3,TRBD1,CASSPVGQHTDTQYF,TGTGCCAGCTCACCAGTGGGACAGCACACAGATACGCAGTATTTT
once,TRBV7-2,TRBJ2-7,TRBD1,CASSPWTGDLLREQYF,TGTGCCAGCAGCCCGTGGACAGGGGACCTCTTACGGGAGCAGTACTTC
-,TRBV30,TRBJ2-7,TRBD1,CAWSEGRGRIF,TGTGCCTGGAGTGAGGGCAGGGGGCGGATCTTC
-,TRBV5-1,TRBJ1-4,-,CASSYRSGGAEEKLFF,TGCGCCAGCAGCTACCGTTCTGGCGGGGCGGAGGAAAAACTGTTTTTT
-,TRBV5-6,TRBJ2-7,TRBD2,CASSRGGGRGEQYF,TGTGCCAGCAGCCGCGGGGGGGGCCGGGGCGAGCAGTACTTC
-,TRBV29-1,TRBJ2-1,-,CSVEVYTGPLRNEQFF,TGCAGCGTTGAAGTGTATACGGGACCCTTGAGGAATGAGCAGTTCTTC
-,TRBV3-1,TRBJ2-7,TRBD1,CASSQRDRGHEQYF,TGTGCCAGCAGCCAACGGGACAGGGGGCACGAGCAGTACTTC
-,TRBV20-1,TRBJ2-1,-,CSAPGRNYNEQFF,TGCAGTGCACCCGGACGGAACTACAATGAGCAGTTCTTC
-,TRBV30,TRBJ1-5,-,CAWSLRSTQPQHF,TGTGCCTGGAGTTTGAGGTCGACTCAGCCCCAGCATTTT
few,TRBV27,TRBJ2-7,TRBD1,CASSRDSYEQYF,TGTGCCAGCAGCCGGGACAGCTACGAGCAGTACTTC
-,TRBV30,TRBJ1-5,-,CAWSSSTRTVNQPQHF,TGTGCCTGGAGTAGCTCCACTAGGACAGTCAATCAGCCCCAGCATTTT
-,TRBV4-2,TRBJ2-5,-,CASSQDSRQPQETQYF,TGTGCCAGCAGCCAAGATTCCAGACAGCCACAAGAGACCCAGTACTTC
-,TRBV2,TRBJ1-2,-,CASTPRGDSGGYTF,TGTGCCAGCACCCCGAGGGGGGATTCAGGGGGCTACACCTTC
once,TRBV15,TRBJ2-1,-,CATSHRLRTTYNEQFF,TGTGCCACCAGCCACCGGCTTAGGACGACCTACAATGAGCAGTTCTTC
-,TRBV5-1,TRBJ2-1,-,CASSLVAGKNSYNEQFF,TGCGCCAGCAGCTTGGTGGCAGGGAAGAACTCCTACAATGAGCAGTTCTTC
-,TRBV15,TRBJ2-5,TRBD1,CATSRETGDWETQYF,TGTGCCACCAGCAGGGAAACAGGGGATTGGGAGACCCAGTACTTC
once,TRBV30,TRBJ2-1,TRBD2,CAWGESSGGPHEQFF,TGTGCCTGGGGCGAGTCTAGCGGGGGTCCTCATGAGCAGTTCTTC
-,TRBV28,TRBJ2-1,-,CASRSRRNEQFF,TGTGCCAGCAGGAGCAGAAGGAATGAGCAGTTCTTC
once,TRBV28,TRBJ2-3,TRBD2,CASSFSSGRADTQYF,TGTGCCAGCAGTTTTTCTAGCGGGAGGGCTGATACGCAGTATTTT
-,TRBV15,TRBJ2-2,TRBD2,CATSSGTSDTGELFF,TGTGCCACCAGCAGCGGGACTAGCGACACCGGGGAGCTGTTTTTT
-,TRBV21-1,TRBJ1-5,-,CASSRTGRWGGQPQHF,TGTGCCAGCAGCAGAACTGGGAGGTGGGGTGGGCAGCCCCAGCATTTT
-,TRBV6-5,TRBJ1-2,TRBD1,CANSRGQADYGYTF,TGTGCCAACAGCCGAGGACAGGCTGACTATGGCTACACCTTC
-,TRBV6-8,TRBJ2-1,-,CVQQGSGHNEQFF,TGTGTCCAGCAGGGAAGCGGTCACAATGAGCAGTTCTTC
-,TRBV12-3/TRBV12-4,TRBJ1-5,-,CASSFGGQINQPQHF,TGTGCCAGCAGTTTTGGAGGGCAAATCAATCAGCCCCAGCATTTT